This TCR beta chain was captured in a study of blood T cell repertoires in COVID-19 (dated by TCRdb to about 2020). A note on the overall study: The collaborator samples originated in the United States, Italy and Spain and spanned the acute and convalescent phases of COVID-19. Deeply sampled blood TCRbeta repertoires from subjects exposed to, actively infected with, or recovered from COVID-19 were included in the dataset. The prospective study material was composed of cDNA or gDNA derived from T cells, B-cell-depleted T cells, or PBMCs. The samples were drawn from two sources: the first 160 participants of the ongoing ImmuneRACE study, and about 1,300 subjects contributed by 6 global collaborators. Where available, HLA class I and class II types were obtained from metadata supplied by the sample provider rather than from assay-based typing. The repertoires were released in a freely available public database intended as a resource for research on the immune response to SARS-CoV-2. Nearly every sample came with metadata listing a de-identified subject ID, COVID-19 status, age in years and sex. The paper as a whole reports these results and caveats: The amount of clinical and demographic metadata varied by source and participant and was provided uncurated.

TCRbeta CDR3 regions were amplified from genomic DNA by means of the immunoSEQ Assay, a bias-controlled multiplex PCR. For the original study's pipeline: Within the assay, amplification of reference gene primers was used to estimate how many nucleated cells each sample contained. Sequence reads were collapsed and filtered to measure the absolute abundance of every unique TCRbeta CDR3 rearrangement. Productive Simpson clonality was computed per sample as the square root of Simpson's diversity index over productive rearrangements. Not all clones reach the TCRdb copy of this immuneACCESS table, which keeps in-frame sequences only. Checked studies attribute under half of the gap to unresolved V genes and leave the rest unexplained. That table furnishes V, J and clone size, whereas the DNA furnished D and trimming. The sample records approximately 50,000 clones, almost 95% of which are singletons. Approximately 4.2% of the sample is in the top ten clones.

Sequences MDHEN (CDR1) and SYDVKM (CDR2) are obtained from the germline V gene. Including cysteine and phenylalanine, the CDR3 has 14 amino acids. The kept DNA is CDR3 alone, 42 bases in frame from the first base. A distance of 10 bases separates the germline ends of V and J, which lose 4 bases and 0 bases respectively. About this clone itself: Its antigen target is currently unknown. No base qualities exist here, and no much larger clone lies one base off it.

Collaborating institutions collected whole blood in K2EDTA tubes following their own protocols. For TCRbeta analysis, collaborator samples were shipped as frozen whole blood, as isolated PBMCs, or as DNA extracted from either sample type. The sample consisted of peripheral blood. This chain joins TRBV28 to TRBJ2-7; TRBD2 is a possible D gene, resting on 5 matching bases. The clonotype was recovered from a man in his fifties with active COVID-19. CDR3 protein: CASSSGLGSYEQYF. The DNA sequence is TGTGCCAGCAGTTCAGGACTGGGCTCCTACGAGCAGTACTTC.